The 2 T cell receptor beta chains below were found in one sample sequenced in a study of blood T cell repertoires in COVID-19. The repertoire was sequenced with immunoSEQ multiplex PCR; TCRdb's copy has only in-frame clones and lacks some. The data contain roughly 220,000 clones, around 83% of them singletons. The sequencing input was peripheral blood. The receptors originated from a woman of 80 years or more with COVID-19, enrolled during active disease.

This CDR3 is CASSSRTGAYEQYF. The CDR3 DNA is TGTGCCAGCAGTTCCCGGACGGGGGCCTACGAGCAGTACTTC. The chain is built from TRBV6-5 and TRBJ2-7; the D gene is possibly TRBD2 (6 bases). The CDR3 is 14 amino acids. V shed 4 bases and J shed 2 bases, with 12 bases lying between them. Germline V CDR1 and CDR2: MNHEY, SVGAGI.

The chain couples TRBV27 to TRBJ2-7; 8 bases fit TRBD2. After removal of 6 bases from V and 4 bases from J, the junction contained 17 bases not matched to a gene. Germline assignment: CDR1 MNHEY and CDR2 SMNVEV (reference sequence). CDR3 size: 17 residues. CDR3 sequence: CASSRTGTRRRTYEQYF. The CDR3 bases are TGTGCCAGCAGCCGCACCGGGACTAGGAGGAGGACATACGAGCAGTACTTC.